The 10 T cell receptor beta chains given below trace back to one sample, sequenced in a study of blood T cell repertoires in COVID-19. Produced via immunoSEQ multiplex PCR; TCRdb's table is partial and in-frame only. The sample has about 330,000 clones; 88% are singletons. Sequencing was done on a sample of peripheral blood. The receptors stem from a woman in her forties or fifties with active or convalescent COVID-19.

The gene calls are TRBV7-3 and TRBJ2-2, with TRBD2 as a possible D gene (6 bases). This CDR3 spans 15 amino acids. The V end was cut by 2 bases, the J end by 4 bases, with 11 bases between. Germline lookup yields CDR1 SGHTA and CDR2 FQGTGA. CDR3 bases: TGTGCCAGCAGCTTAGGAGGGTATAGCACCGGGGAGCTGTTTTTT. Translating it yields CASSLGGYSTGELFF.

This clone appeared once. The chain uses TRBV15 and TRBJ1-1, with D possibly matching TRBD1 (6 bases). The V and J ends lost 1 base and 5 bases respectively, with 20 bases between them. The CDR3 is 17 amino acids. Germline V gives CDR1 LNHNV, CDR2 YYDKDF (reference sequence). CDR3 DNA sequence: TGTGCCACCAGCAGAGTTCAGGGGACACTAAAGAGGACTGAAGCTTTCTTT. This encodes CATSRVQGTLKRTEAFF.

J is TRBJ2-5 and V is TRBV7-9, with a possible D match to TRBD1 (6 bases). The germline gives CDR1 SEHNR, CDR2 FQNEAQ (reference sequence). The CDR3 covers 14 residues. Trimming stripped 5 bases from V and 0 bases from J, with 10 bases between. In DNA form, the CDR3 reads TGTGCCAGCAGCCCCGGGACAAACCAAGAGACCCAGTACTTC. Translated, it gives CASSPGTNQETQYF.

The rearrangement joins TRBV27 to TRBJ2-5; possible D gene TRBD2, 6 bases. Trimming took 1 base from V and 5 from J, leaving 8 bases between them. This CDR3 comprises 13 residues. Looked up from germline, CDR1 is MNHEY and CDR2 is SMNVEV (reference sequence). CDR3 residues: CASSLFAGETQYF. CDR3 DNA: TGTGCCAGCAGTTTATTCGCGGGGGAGACCCAGTACTTC.

V gene TRBV3-1 (or the pseudogene TRBV3-2) combines with J gene TRBJ2-1; the D gene is possibly TRBD2 (6 bases). This CDR3 is built from 14 residues. CDR1 is LGHDT, CDR2 YNNKEL, per germline (reference sequence). The V gene lost 1 base and the J gene lost 10 bases, with 14 bases spanning the gap. The CDR3 DNA follows: TGTGCCAGCAGCCAAGGACTTGTCCGGGGGGAGCAGTTCTTC. This translates into CASSQGLVRGEQFF.

This sequence joins TRBV6-2 or TRBV6-3 and TRBJ1-5, with unresolved D. The CDR3 contains 16 residues. CDR1 and CDR2 from the germline V gene are MNHEY and SVGEGT. The V and J ends lost 3 bases and 2 bases respectively, with 14 bases between them. The CDR3 DNA reads as TGTGCCAGCAGTTATGGCGGGAATAGCGGCAATCAGCCCCAGCATTTT. It codes for CASSYGGNSGNQPQHF.

This chain uses TRBV12-3 or TRBV12-4 with TRBJ1-4, with TRBD1 as a possible D gene (6 bases). CDR3 length: 13 residues. Between the trimmed V and J ends, which lost 3 bases and 9 bases, there was a span of 11 bases. In DNA form, the CDR3 reads TGTGCCAGCAGTTTGGGGCAGGGGAAAAAACTGTTTTTT. Translation: CASSLGQGKKLFF.

The chain carries TRBV27 and TRBJ1-2, with 10 bases lining up with TRBD1. The CDR3 consists of 13 residues. Unmatched junction bases numbered 1, after V lost 8 bases and J lost 1 base. The germline gives CDR1 MNHEY, CDR2 SMNVEV (reference sequence). Here the CDR3 reads CASWDRGNYGYTF. CDR3 in DNA: TGTGCCAGCTGGGACAGGGGTAACTATGGCTACACCTTC.

The rearrangement links TRBV6-5 to TRBJ2-1; no clear D gene. The CDR3 is 14 amino acids. CDR1 is MNHEY and CDR2 is SVGAGI in the germline V gene. V dropped 4 bases and J dropped 9 bases, with 16 bases sitting between them. The CDR3, as DNA: TGTGCCAGCAGTTTTTTTTCCCCTCCCCGTGAGCAGTTCTTC. The encoded protein is CASSFFSPPREQFF.

This chain connects TRBV5-1 to TRBJ1-5; D uncertain. Deletions cut 0 bases from V and 5 bases from J, with 6 bases between. This CDR3 region has 13 residues. CDR1 and CDR2 from the germline V gene are SGHRS and YFSETQ. The CDR3 spells CASSLGADQPQHF. CDR3 nucleotide sequence: TGCGCCAGCAGCTTGGGCGCGGATCAGCCCCAGCATTTT. The variable domain in full, with the rest retrieved from reference TRBV5-1 and TRBJ1-5, is KAGVTQTPRYLIKTRGQQVTLSCSPISGHRSVSWYQQTPGQGLQFLFEYFSETQRNKGNFPGRFSGRQFSNSRSEMNVSTLELGDSALYLCASSLGADQPQHFGDGTRLSIL.